This TCR beta chain derives from a study of naive and memory T cell subsets. Ligated cDNA underwent four rounds of PCR with nested alpha and beta constant region primers and SP2. Blood and skin TCR RNA was reverse transcribed with alpha and beta constant primers. From the 5' RACE reads, TCRdb called clonotypes with MiXCR, one entry per CDR3 protein. Altogether more than 45,000 distinct CDR3 sequences are present, under 8.5% being singletons, with the ten largest covering almost 10%. Germline CDR1 and CDR2: SNHLY and FYNNEI. CDR3 length: 12 amino acids. The germline V and J ends were trimmed by 10 bases and 5 bases, with 14 bases remaining between them. An oligonucleotide containing a UMI was ligated to the 3' end of TCR cDNA. This clonotype was seen a handful of times.

V usage is TRBV2 and J usage is TRBJ2-5; tentatively, D is TRBD1 or TRBD2 (7 bases each). The TCR originated in a male donor in good health. CDR3 sequence: CATGGGSETQYF. CDR3 sequence (DNA): TGTGCCACAGGGGGGGGCTCGGAGACCCAGTACTTC.